This T cell receptor beta chain originates from a study of blood T cell repertoires in COVID-19. For the study at large: Samples came from the United States, Italy and Spain, spanning acute and convalescent COVID-19.

As handled by the study authors: Nucleated cell counts were estimated from reference gene primer amplification. This table comes from immunoSEQ multiplex PCR, and its TCRdb copy is limited to in-frame clones, with some not included. V and J calls and clone size are as listed in that table; D and trimming were resolved from the DNA. The sample has approximately 250,000 clones; around 86% are singletons. The length of the CDR3 is 16 residues. V dropped 0 bases and J dropped 0 bases, with 11 bases sitting between them. Germline V gene lookup returns CDR1 LGHDT and CDR2 YNNKEL (reference sequence). The chain uses TRBV3-1 (or the pseudogene TRBV3-2) and TRBJ1-1; tentatively, D is TRBD1 (6 bases). Sequencing was done on a sample of peripheral blood. The source of this sequence is a man aged 18-30 years with active or convalescent COVID-19. CDR3 region: CASSQDSGTLNTEAFF. The CDR3 nucleotides read TGTGCCAGCAGCCAAGATTCCGGGACATTGAACACTGAAGCTTTCTTT.